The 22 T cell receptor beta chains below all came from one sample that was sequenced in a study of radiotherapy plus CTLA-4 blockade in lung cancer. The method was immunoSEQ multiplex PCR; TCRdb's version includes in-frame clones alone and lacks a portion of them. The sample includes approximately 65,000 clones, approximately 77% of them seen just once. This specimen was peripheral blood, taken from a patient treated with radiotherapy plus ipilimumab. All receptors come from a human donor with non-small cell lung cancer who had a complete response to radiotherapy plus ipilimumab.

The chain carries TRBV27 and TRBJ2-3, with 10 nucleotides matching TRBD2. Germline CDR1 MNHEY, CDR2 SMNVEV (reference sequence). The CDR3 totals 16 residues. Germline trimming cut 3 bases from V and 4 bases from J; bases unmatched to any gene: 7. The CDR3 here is CASSLAGLAPADTQYF. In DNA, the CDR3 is TGTGCCAGCAGTTTGGCGGGACTAGCGCCCGCAGATACGCAGTATTTT.

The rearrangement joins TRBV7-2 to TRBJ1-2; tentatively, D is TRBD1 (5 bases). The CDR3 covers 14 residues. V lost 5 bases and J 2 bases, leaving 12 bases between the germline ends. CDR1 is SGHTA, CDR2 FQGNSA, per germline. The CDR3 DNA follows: TGTGCCAGCAGCCCAGGACACCCGAACTATGGCTACACCTTC. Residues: CASSPGHPNYGYTF.

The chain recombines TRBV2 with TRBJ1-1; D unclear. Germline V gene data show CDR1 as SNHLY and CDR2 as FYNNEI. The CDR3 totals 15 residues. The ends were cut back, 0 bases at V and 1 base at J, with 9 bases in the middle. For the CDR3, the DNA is TGTGCCAGCAGTGAAGCCCGTCAGAAGAACACTGAAGCTTTCTTT. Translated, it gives CASSEARQKNTEAFF. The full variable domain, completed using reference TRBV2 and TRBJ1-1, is EPEVTQTPSHQVTQMGQEVILRCVPISNHLYFYWYRQILGQKVEFLVSFYNNEISEKSEIFDDQFSVERPDGSNFTLKIRSTKLEDSAMYFCASSEARQKNTEAFFGQGTRLTVV.

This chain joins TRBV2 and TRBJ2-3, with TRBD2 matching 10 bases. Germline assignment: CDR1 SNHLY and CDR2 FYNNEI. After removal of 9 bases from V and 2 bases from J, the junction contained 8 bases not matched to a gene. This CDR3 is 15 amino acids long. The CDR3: CARGMTSGSTDTQYF. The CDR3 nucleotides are TGTGCCAGGGGAATGACTAGCGGGTCCACAGATACGCAGTATTTT.

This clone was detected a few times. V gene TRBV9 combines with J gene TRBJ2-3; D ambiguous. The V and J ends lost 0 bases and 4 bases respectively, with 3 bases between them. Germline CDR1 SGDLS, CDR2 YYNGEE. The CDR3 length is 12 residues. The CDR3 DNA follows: TGTGCCAGCAGCGTAGCCGCAGATACGCAGTATTTT. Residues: CASSVAADTQYF. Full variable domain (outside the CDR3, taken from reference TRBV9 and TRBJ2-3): DSGVTQTPKHLITATGQRVTLRCSPRSGDLSVYWYQQSLDQGLQFLIQYYNGEERAKGNILERFSAQQFPDLHSELNLSSLELGDSALYFCASSVAADTQYFGPGTRLTVL.

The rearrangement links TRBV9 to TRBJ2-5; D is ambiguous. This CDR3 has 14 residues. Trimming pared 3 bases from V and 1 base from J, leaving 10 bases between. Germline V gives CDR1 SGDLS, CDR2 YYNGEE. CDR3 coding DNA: TGTGCCAGCAGCGAGGGCGTCTTCCAAGAGACCCAGTACTTC. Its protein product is CASSEGVFQETQYF. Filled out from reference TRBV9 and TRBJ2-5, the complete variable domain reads DSGVTQTPKHLITATGQRVTLRCSPRSGDLSVYWYQQSLDQGLQFLIQYYNGEERAKGNILERFSAQQFPDLHSELNLSSLELGDSALYFCASSEGVFQETQYFGPGTRLLVL.

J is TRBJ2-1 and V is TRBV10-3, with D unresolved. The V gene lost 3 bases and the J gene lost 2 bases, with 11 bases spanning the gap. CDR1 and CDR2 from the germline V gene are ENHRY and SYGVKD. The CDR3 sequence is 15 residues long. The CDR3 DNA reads TGTGCCATCAGTGAATTTCGGATCACCTACAATGAGCAGTTCTTC. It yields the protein CAISEFRITYNEQFF.

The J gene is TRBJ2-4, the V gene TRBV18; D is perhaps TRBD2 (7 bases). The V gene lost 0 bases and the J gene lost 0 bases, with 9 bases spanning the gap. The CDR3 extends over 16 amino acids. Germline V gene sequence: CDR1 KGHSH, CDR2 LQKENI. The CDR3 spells CASSPPGGVAKNIQYF. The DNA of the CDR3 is TGTGCCAGCTCACCACCAGGGGGGGTAGCCAAAAACATTCAGTACTTC.

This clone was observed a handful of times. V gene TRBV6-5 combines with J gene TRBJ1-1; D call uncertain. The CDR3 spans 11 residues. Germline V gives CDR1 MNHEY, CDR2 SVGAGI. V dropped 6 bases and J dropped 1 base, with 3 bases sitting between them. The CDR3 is CASSTNTEAFF. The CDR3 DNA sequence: TGTGCCAGCAGCACGAACACTGAAGCTTTCTTT.

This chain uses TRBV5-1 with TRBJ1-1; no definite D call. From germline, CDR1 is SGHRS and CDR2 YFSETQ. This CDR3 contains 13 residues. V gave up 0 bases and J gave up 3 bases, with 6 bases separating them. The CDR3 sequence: CASSLDSDTEAFF. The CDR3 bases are TGCGCCAGCAGCTTGGATTCGGACACTGAAGCTTTCTTT. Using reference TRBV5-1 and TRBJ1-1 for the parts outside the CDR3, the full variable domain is KAGVTQTPRYLIKTRGQQVTLSCSPISGHRSVSWYQQTPGQGLQFLFEYFSETQRNKGNFPGRFSGRQFSNSRSEMNVSTLELGDSALYLCASSLDSDTEAFFGQGTRLTVV.

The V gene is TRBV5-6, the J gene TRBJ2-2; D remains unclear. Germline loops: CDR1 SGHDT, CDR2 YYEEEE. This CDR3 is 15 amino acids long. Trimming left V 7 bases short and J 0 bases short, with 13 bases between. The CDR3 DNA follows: TGTGCCAGCTTACGACTTGGAACGAACACCGGGGAGCTGTTTTTT. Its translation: CASLRLGTNTGELFF.

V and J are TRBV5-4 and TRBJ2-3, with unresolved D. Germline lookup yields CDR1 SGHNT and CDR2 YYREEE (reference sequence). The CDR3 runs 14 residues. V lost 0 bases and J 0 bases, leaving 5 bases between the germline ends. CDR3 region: CASSLVASTDTQYF. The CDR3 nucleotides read TGTGCCAGCAGCTTGGTGGCCAGCACAGATACGCAGTATTTT.

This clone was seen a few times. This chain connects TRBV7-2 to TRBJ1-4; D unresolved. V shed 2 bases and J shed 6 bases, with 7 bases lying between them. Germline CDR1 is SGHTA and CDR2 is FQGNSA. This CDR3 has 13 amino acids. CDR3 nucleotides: TGTGCCAGCAGCTTACCCCCGTATGAAAAACTGTTTTTT. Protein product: CASSLPPYEKLFF.

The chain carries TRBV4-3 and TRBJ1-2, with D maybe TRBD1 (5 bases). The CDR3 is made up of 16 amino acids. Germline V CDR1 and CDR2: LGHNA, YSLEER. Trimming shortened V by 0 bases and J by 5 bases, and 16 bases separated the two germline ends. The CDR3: CASSQDLEAGTYGYTF. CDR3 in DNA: TGCGCCAGCAGCCAAGATTTAGAAGCCGGGACTTATGGCTACACCTTC.

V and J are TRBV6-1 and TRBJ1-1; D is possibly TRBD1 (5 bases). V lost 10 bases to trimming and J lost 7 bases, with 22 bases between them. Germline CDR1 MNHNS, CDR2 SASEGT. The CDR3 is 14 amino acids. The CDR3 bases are TGTGCCACAGAGGGTGACAAGGGGTTCGGTGAAGCTTTCTTT. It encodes CATEGDKGFGEAFF.

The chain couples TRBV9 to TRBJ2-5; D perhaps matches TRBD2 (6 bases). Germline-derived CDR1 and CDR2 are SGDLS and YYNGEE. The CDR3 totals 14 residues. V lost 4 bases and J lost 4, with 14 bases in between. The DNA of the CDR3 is TGTGCCAGCAGCCCCGGGGGAGTGAGAGAGACCCAGTACTTC. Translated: CASSPGGVRETQYF.

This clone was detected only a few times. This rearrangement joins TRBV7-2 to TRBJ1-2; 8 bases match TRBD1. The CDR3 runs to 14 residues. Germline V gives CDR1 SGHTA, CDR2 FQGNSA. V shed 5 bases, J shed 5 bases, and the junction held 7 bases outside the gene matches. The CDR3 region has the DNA TGTGCCAGCAGCCCGACGCAGGGGGCGTATGGCTACACCTTC. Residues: CASSPTQGAYGYTF.

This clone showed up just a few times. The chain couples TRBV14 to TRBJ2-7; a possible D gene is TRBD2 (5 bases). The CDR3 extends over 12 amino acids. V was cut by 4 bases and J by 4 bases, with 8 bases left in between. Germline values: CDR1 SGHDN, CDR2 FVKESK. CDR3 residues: CASSPRGYEQYF. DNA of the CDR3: TGTGCCAGCAGCCCGCGAGGGTACGAGCAGTACTTC.

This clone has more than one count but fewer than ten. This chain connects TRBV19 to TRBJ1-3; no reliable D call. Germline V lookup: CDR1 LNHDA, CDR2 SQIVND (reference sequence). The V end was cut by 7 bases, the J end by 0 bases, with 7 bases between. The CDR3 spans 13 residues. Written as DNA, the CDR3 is TGTGCCAGTATGTTGCGCTCTGGAAACACCATATATTTT. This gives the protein CASMLRSGNTIYF.

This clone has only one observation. CDR3 DNA sequence: TGTGCCAGCAGTTATGTCGGGACAAGCTCCTACGAGCAGTACTTC. Its translation: CASSYVGTSSYEQYF. The V gene is TRBV6-6, the J gene TRBJ2-7, with D maybe TRBD1 (6 bases). The CDR3 loop spans 15 amino acids. Trimming cost V 3 bases and J 0 bases, with 12 bases left between them. Germline lookup yields CDR1 MNHNY and CDR2 SVGAGI (reference sequence).

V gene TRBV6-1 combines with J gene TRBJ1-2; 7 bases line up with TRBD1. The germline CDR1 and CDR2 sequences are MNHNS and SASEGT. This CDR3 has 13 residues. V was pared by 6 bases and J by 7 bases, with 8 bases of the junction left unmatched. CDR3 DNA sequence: TGTGCCAGCAGCCGGGACAGAGAAGGTGGCTACACCTTC. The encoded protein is CASSRDREGGYTF.

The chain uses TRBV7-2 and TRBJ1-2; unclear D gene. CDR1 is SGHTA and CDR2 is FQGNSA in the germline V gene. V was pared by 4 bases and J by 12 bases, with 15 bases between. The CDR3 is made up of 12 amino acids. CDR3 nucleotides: TGTGCCAGCAGCTCCGGCCAGGCCCTTGACACCTTC. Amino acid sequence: CASSSGQALDTF.